The sequence of this T cell receptor (beta chain) was determined in a study of CD8+ T cells in alopecia areata. Overall study: Tofacitinib therapy took 6 to 18 months; 6 months off drug came after.

cDNA reverse transcribed from extracted RNA served as the sequencing template. Profiling relied on immunoSEQ multiplex PCR, and the TCRdb table lists in-frame clones only, not all of them. The sample includes about 98,000 clones, around 44% seen only once; the top ten take about 0.79%. In the case of this clone: Its antigen remains unknown.

The germline V and J ends were trimmed by 3 bases and 3 bases, with 4 bases remaining between them. This CDR3 contains 13 residues. Germline CDR1 SGHRS, CDR2 YFSETQ. Broader study findings: Elevated clonality characterized lesional scalp relative to normal scalp, particularly in alopecia totalis/universalis.

This chain uses TRBV5-1 with TRBJ2-6; D uncertain. The source material was CD4+ T cells sorted from blood. This sequence was found in a human donor with alopecia areata. CDR3 sequence: CASSWDGANVLTF. CDR3 nucleotides: TGCGCCAGCAGCTGGGATGGGGCCAACGTCCTGACTTTC.